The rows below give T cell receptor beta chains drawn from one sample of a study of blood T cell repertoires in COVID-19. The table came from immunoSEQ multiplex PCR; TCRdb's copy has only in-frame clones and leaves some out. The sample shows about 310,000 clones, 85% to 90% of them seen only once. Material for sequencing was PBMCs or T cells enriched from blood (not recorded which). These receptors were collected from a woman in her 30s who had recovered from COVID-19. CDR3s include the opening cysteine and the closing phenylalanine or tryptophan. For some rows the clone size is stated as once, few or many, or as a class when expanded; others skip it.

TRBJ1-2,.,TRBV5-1,CATGVGTGYGYTF
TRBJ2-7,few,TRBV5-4,CASSSDFGAEQYF
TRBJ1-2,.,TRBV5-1,CASSTGQGYGYTF
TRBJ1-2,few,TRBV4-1,CASSQQGKGYGYTF
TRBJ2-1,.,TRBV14,CASRGTSGSDEQFF
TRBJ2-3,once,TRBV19,CASSSSVWGPTDTQYF
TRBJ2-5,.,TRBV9,CASSPRGQGWETQYF
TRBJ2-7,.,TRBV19,CASSTGQGNEQYF
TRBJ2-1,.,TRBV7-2,CASSLRERSYNEQFF
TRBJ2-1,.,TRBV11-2,CASSLGGVLTNEQFF
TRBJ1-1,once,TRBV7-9,CASSLEGGWTEAFF
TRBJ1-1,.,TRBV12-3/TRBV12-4,CASSKGAGTEAFF
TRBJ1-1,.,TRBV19,CATRAGTGMTEAFF
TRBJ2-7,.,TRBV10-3,CAIGVREYEQYF
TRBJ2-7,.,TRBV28,CASSLFPGTSGTYEQYF
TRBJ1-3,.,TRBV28,CASSSRWGEAGNTIYF
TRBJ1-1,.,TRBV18,CASSPRREAGTEAFF
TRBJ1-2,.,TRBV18,CASSPVSPSPFTF
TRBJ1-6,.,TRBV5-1,CASSLTGGRGNSPLHF
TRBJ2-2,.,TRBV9,CASSVELAGVWELFF
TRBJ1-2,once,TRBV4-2,CASSTRDRANYGYTF
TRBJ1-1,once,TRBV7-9,CASSLSSNTEAFF
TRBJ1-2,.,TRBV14,CASSQAGGDNYGYTF
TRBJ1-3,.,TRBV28,CASSLPNGGVSGNTIYF
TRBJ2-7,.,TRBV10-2,CASRMDRGYEQYF
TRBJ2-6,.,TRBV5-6,CASSLESSGANVLTF
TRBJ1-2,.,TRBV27,CASSPLPHRDPWMDGYTF
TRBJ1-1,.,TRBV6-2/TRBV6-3,CASSRRGTERSMNTEAFF
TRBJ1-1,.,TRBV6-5,CASRVGHLNTEAFF
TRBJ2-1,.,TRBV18,CASSPNIPGQWEQFF